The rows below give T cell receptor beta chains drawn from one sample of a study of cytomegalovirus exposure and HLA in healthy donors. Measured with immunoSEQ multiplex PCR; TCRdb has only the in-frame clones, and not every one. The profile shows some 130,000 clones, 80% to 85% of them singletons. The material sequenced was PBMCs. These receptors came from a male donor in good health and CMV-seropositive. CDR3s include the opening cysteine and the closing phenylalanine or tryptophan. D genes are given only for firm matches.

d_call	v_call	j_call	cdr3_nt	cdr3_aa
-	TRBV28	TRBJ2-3	TGTGCCAGCAGCGAGCTGCCTAGCACAGATACGCAGTATTTT	CASSELPSTDTQYF
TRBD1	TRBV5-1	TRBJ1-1	TGCGCCAGCAGGAGGGACAGCGTAGAGCGAGCTTTCTTT	CASRRDSVERAFF
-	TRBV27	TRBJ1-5	TGTGCCAGCAGTTTATTCCCGACAGATCAGCCCCAGCATTTT	CASSLFPTDQPQHF
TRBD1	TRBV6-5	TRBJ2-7	TGTGCCAGCAGTACTACGGGACAGGGATACTACGAGCAGTACTTC	CASSTTGQGYYEQYF
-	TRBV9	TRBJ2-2	TGTGCCAGCAGCGTAAACAGGGACACACGGGGGGAGCTGTTTTTT	CASSVNRDTRGELFF
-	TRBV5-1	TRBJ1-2	TGCGCCAGCAGCTTGGGAGGGGGACATGGCTACACCTTC	CASSLGGGHGYTF
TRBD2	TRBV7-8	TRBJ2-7	TGTGCCAGCAGCTCAAACTTACCTAGCGGACGACACTACGAGCAGTACTTC	CASSSNLPSGRHYEQYF
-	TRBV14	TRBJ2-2	TGTGCCAGCAGCCAAAAGACAGTCCCGAACACCGGGGAGCTGTTTTTT	CASSQKTVPNTGELFF
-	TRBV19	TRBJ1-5	TGTGCCAGTAGTATGGGGAGGGGCCACCTGGGGTATCAGCCCCAGCATTTT	CASSMGRGHLGYQPQHF
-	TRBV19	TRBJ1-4	TGTGCCACCAGGTCATTTACGGGGAGGAATGAAAAACTGTTTTTT	CATRSFTGRNEKLFF
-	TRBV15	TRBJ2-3	TGTGCCACCAGCAGAGAAGCCCCCCTGCTAGCCGGGCAGGGGACAGATACGCAGTATTTT	CATSREAPLLAGQGTDTQYF
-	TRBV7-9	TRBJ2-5	TGTGCCAGCAGCCCGCTACAGGGTGGGCAAGAGACCCAGTACTTC	CASSPLQGGQETQYF
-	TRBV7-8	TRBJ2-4	TGTGCCAGCAGCTTAGGGGCAGGGGAGGGGATGACCAAAAACATTCAGTACTTC	CASSLGAGEGMTKNIQYF
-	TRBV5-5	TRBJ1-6	TGTGCCAGCAGCTACTCCTTCGGGGGGGATGGGTCACCCCTCCACTTT	CASSYSFGGDGSPLHF
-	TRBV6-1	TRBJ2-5	TGTGCCAGCAGTGAGGCGACCAGCGGACGGGAGACCCAGTACTTC	CASSEATSGRETQYF
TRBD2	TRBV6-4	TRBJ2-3	TGTGCCAGCAGGGCCGGGGGGGCCTTCACAGATACGCAGTATTTT	CASRAGGAFTDTQYF
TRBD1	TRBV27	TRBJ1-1	TGTGCCAGCAGTACCTACGACAGGGCCGCTGAAGCTTTCTTT	CASSTYDRAAEAFF